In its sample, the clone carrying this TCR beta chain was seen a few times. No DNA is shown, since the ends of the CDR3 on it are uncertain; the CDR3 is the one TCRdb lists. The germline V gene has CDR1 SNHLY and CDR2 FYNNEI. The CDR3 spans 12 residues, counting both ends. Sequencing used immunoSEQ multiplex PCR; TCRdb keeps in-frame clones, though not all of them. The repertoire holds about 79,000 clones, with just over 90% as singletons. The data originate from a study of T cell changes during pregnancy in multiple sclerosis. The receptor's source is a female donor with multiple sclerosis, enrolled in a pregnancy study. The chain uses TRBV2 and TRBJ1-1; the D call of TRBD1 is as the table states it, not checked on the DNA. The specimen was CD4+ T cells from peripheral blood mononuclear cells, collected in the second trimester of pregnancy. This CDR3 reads CASLTGVPEAFF.